This TCR beta chain was recovered during a study of cytomegalovirus exposure and HLA in healthy donors. PCR employed 60 Vbeta and 13 Jbeta primers. Using immunoSEQ multiplex PCR, the repertoire was profiled, and TCRdb retains in-frame clones only, with some absent. The sample consists of 150,000 or so clones, more than 70% of them appearing once. Trimming removed 3 bases at V and 4 bases at J, with 16 bases between. This CDR3 contains 16 residues. The germline CDR1 and CDR2 sequences are LNHDA and SQIVND (reference sequence). This chain connects TRBV19 to TRBJ1-5, with a weak D call TRBD1 (5 bases). This receptor was taken from a male donor in good health and CMV-seronegative. Sequenced: PBMCs. CDR3 amino acids: CASSMTRGHLNQPQHF. The CDR3 DNA is TGTGCCAGTAGTATGACTCGAGGACACCTAAATCAGCCCCAGCATTTT.